Presented here are 30 T cell receptor beta chains from one specimen sequenced in a study of control samples from healthy donors and cancer patients. Assay: immunoSEQ multiplex PCR; the TCRdb copy retains only in-frame clones and omits some. The table shows 150,000 or so clones, with 94% occurring only once. Sequenced: blood. Receptors were obtained from a man aged 35-49 years in good health.

The chain is built from TRBV27 and TRBJ2-1, with 9 bases lining up with TRBD2. The germline V gene has CDR1 MNHEY and CDR2 SMNVEV (reference sequence). The CDR3 loop spans 16 amino acids. J lost 1 base, V lost 6 bases, and 7 bases had no gene match. CDR3 bases: TGTGCCAGCAGCCCAGACAGCGGGAGGTCCTACAATGAGCAGTTCTTC. It specifies CASSPDSGRSYNEQFF.

The chain carries TRBV10-3 and TRBJ1-2; unclear D gene. The V end was cut by 0 bases, the J end by 7 bases, with 15 bases between. CDR1 and CDR2 (germline): ENHRY, SYGVKD. The CDR3 totals 15 residues. CDR3 amino acids: CAISESSEGLSGYTF. CDR3 sequence (DNA): TGTGCCATCAGTGAGTCGAGTGAGGGCTTGAGTGGCTACACCTTC.

J is TRBJ1-4 and V is TRBV6-5; D call uncertain. With 0 bases removed from V and 4 bases from J, the gap between germline ends came to 9 bases. This CDR3 region has 15 residues. The germline V gene has CDR1 MNHEY and CDR2 SVGAGI. This chain's CDR3 is CASSYSPLVNEKLFF. DNA of the CDR3: TGTGCCAGCAGTTACTCGCCTTTAGTTAATGAAAAACTGTTTTTT.

The V and J genes are TRBV6-5 and TRBJ2-7; a weak D match, TRBD1 (6 bases). V was pared by 6 bases and J by 4 bases, with 19 bases between. This CDR3 spans 15 amino acids. The germline V gene encodes CDR1 MNHEY and CDR2 SVGAGI. The CDR3 DNA reads as TGTGCCAGCAGCCATTCCTCGGACAGAAATTACGAGCAGTACTTC. Translating gives CASSHSSDRNYEQYF.

In its sample, this clone was seen once. This chain uses TRBV29-1 with TRBJ2-7; the D gene is possibly TRBD2 (6 bases). The CDR3 is made up of 13 amino acids. CDR1 SQVTM and CDR2 ANQGSEA come from the germline V gene. Trimming shortened V by 4 bases and J by 4 bases, and 14 bases separated the two germline ends. The CDR3 DNA sequence: TGCAGCGTTGGTGGTCGGGGGTCGTACGAGCAGTACTTC. This codes for CSVGGRGSYEQYF.

This clone was seen once. The chain is built from TRBV7-9 and TRBJ1-4; tentatively, D is TRBD1 (6 bases). Trimming shortened V by 5 bases and J by 2 bases, and 18 bases separated the two germline ends. There are 17 residues in the CDR3. The germline CDR1 and CDR2 sequences are SEHNR and FQNEAQ (reference sequence). CDR3 residues: CASSSPTRGATNEKLFF. In nucleotides, the CDR3 is TGTGCCAGCAGCAGCCCGACCCGGGGGGCTACTAATGAAAAACTGTTTTTT.

The chain employs TRBV9 and TRBJ1-1; D uncertain. The V gene lost 4 bases and the J gene lost 0 bases, with 10 bases spanning the gap. CDR1 is SGDLS, CDR2 YYNGEE, per germline. CDR3 length equals 14 residues. The CDR3 loop is CASSLLAVNTEAFF. CDR3 bases: TGTGCCAGCAGCCTCTTGGCAGTGAACACTGAAGCTTTCTTT.

The genes are TRBV6-6 and TRBJ1-6; D call uncertain. Germline V gene data show CDR1 as MNHNY and CDR2 as SVGAGI (reference sequence). This CDR3 has 16 residues. With 0 bases removed from V and 5 bases from J, the gap between germline ends came to 11 bases. In nucleotides, the CDR3 is TGTGCCAGCAGTTACTCCTGGGTATTGGATAATTCACCCCTCCACTTT. Residues: CASSYSWVLDNSPLHF.

This clone turned up a few times. V and J are TRBV6-5 and TRBJ1-1; D possibly corresponds to TRBD1 (5 bases). The CDR3 consists of 14 residues. Trimming shortened V by 5 bases and J by 3 bases, and 13 bases separated the two germline ends. Germline V gene sequence: CDR1 MNHEY, CDR2 SVGAGI. As DNA, the CDR3 is TGTGCCAGCAGTCACCTGGGGGGGGACACTGAAGCTTTCTTT. Translating it yields CASSHLGGDTEAFF.

The chain links TRBV9 to TRBJ1-3; tentative D call: TRBD1 (5 bases). Germline CDR1 is SGDLS and CDR2 is YYNGEE. Trimming pared 0 bases from V and 4 bases from J, leaving 17 bases between. The CDR3 runs to 17 residues. CDR3 nucleotide sequence: TGTGCCAGCAGCGTAGGTAGCGGGGCTGGTCTCGGAAACACCATATATTTT. It yields the protein CASSVGSGAGLGNTIYF.

Here the CDR3 reads CASPPPGAYGYTF. The CDR3 DNA reads TGTGCCAGTCCTCCGCCCGGGGCATATGGCTACACCTTC. The chain is built from TRBV2 and TRBJ1-2, with a possible D match to TRBD1 (5 bases). The germline gives CDR1 SNHLY, CDR2 FYNNEI. The CDR3 is 13 residues long. V was cut by 9 bases and J by 5 bases, with 16 bases left in between.

This chain connects TRBV29-1 to TRBJ1-2; possibly TRBD1 for D (6 bases). V lost 0 bases and J lost 0, with 20 bases in between. The CDR3 covers 18 residues. Germline V gene sequence: CDR1 SQVTM, CDR2 ANQGSEA. The chain's CDR3 is CSVEEPLGGGLANYGYTF. For the CDR3, the DNA is TGCAGCGTTGAAGAGCCCCTGGGGGGCGGTCTAGCTAACTATGGCTACACCTTC.

The chain has TRBV6-5 and TRBJ1-2; 12 bases fit TRBD1. V was clipped by 5 bases and J by 3 bases; unmatched bases: 4. Germline CDR1 MNHEY, CDR2 SVGAGI. The CDR3 spans 15 residues. CDR3 coding DNA: TGTGCCAGCAGTCGTGGGACAGGGGGCGACTATGGCTACACCTTC. It yields the protein CASSRGTGGDYGYTF.

The rearrangement joins TRBV18 to TRBJ2-2; TRBD1 agrees at 7 bases. Germline CDR1 is KGHSH and CDR2 is LQKENI. V was clipped by 0 bases and J by 4 bases; unmatched bases: 14. The CDR3 sequence is 19 residues long. The CDR3 region has the DNA TGTGCCAGCTCACCACCGGGACAGCCGACAAAGGGCGGCACCGGGGAGCTGTTTTTT. Amino acids: CASSPPGQPTKGGTGELFF.

This clone was counted a single time. CDR3 DNA: TGTGCCAGCAGTTACGTACAGGGGGCCTACGAGCAGTACTTC. As protein: CASSYVQGAYEQYF. The chain uses TRBV6-5 and TRBJ2-7; 8 bases are a match to TRBD1. After removal of 2 bases from V and 2 bases from J, the junction contained 2 bases not matched to a gene. CDR1 and CDR2 from the germline V gene are MNHEY and SVGAGI. The CDR3 is 14 residues long.

The chain has TRBV11-2 and TRBJ1-1; 8 positions match TRBD1. Germline CDR1 and CDR2: SGHAT and FQNNGV. This CDR3 region has 14 residues. The J segment lost 5 bases and the V segment lost 7 bases, leaving 9 bases of the junction unmatched. CDR3 nucleotides: TGTGCCAGCACCTTCACAGGGGGACGGACTGAAGCTTTCTTT. Translated: CASTFTGGRTEAFF.

The chain couples TRBV12-3 or TRBV12-4 to TRBJ1-2, with no clear D. V lost 1 base and J lost 8, with 8 bases in between. The CDR3 loop spans 12 amino acids. CDR3 loop: CASSLGLTGYTF. The CDR3 nucleotides read TGTGCCAGCAGTTTAGGGTTGACCGGCTACACCTTC.

This clone came up a few times. The chain recombines TRBV5-1 with TRBJ1-2, with 7 bases fitting TRBD1. Per the germline V gene, CDR1 is SGHRS and CDR2 is YFSETQ. V was pared by 4 bases and J by 6 bases, with 9 bases of the junction left unmatched. This CDR3 has 14 residues. The CDR3 sequence is CASSGETGSHGYTF. Written as DNA, the CDR3 is TGCGCCAGCAGCGGCGAGACAGGGTCCCATGGCTACACCTTC.

The chain combines TRBV4-1 with TRBJ2-2; 8 bases are a match to TRBD1. The trim removed 1 base at V and 0 bases at J, leaving 4 bases unmatched. Per the germline V gene, CDR1 is MGHRA and CDR2 is YSYEKL. This CDR3 spans 17 amino acids. CDR3 nucleotide sequence: TGCGCCAGCAGCCAAGTGCTGACAGGGGCGAACACCGGGGAGCTGTTTTTT. It yields the protein CASSQVLTGANTGELFF.

This chain links TRBV3-1 (or the pseudogene TRBV3-2) with TRBJ1-2; D is unclear. CDR3 length: 14 residues. Trimming shortened V by 0 bases and J by 8 bases, and 13 bases separated the two germline ends. The germline gives CDR1 LGHDT, CDR2 YNNKEL (reference sequence). The CDR3 here is CASSQDARAKGYTF. CDR3 bases: TGTGCCAGCAGCCAAGATGCGAGGGCAAAAGGCTACACCTTC.

The chain employs TRBV30 and TRBJ1-2; D perhaps matches TRBD1 (5 bases). The V and J ends lost 1 base and 8 bases respectively, with 5 bases between them. The CDR3 contains 10 residues. Germline V gene sequence: CDR1 GTSNPN, CDR2 SVGIG (reference sequence). CDR3 sequence: CAWSEGGYTF. CDR3 bases: TGTGCCTGGAGTGAGGGGGGCTACACCTTC.

This chain uses TRBV27 with TRBJ1-5; D gene ambiguous. V was trimmed by 2 bases and J by 4 bases, leaving 6 bases between them. Germline-derived CDR1 and CDR2 are MNHEY and SMNVEV (reference sequence). This CDR3 spans 13 amino acids. The CDR3 region is CASSLVPNQPQHF. The DNA of the CDR3 is TGTGCCAGCAGTTTAGTTCCAAATCAGCCCCAGCATTTT.

V and J are TRBV7-9 and TRBJ2-7; D is unclear. Germline CDR1 reads SEHNR; CDR2 reads FQNEAQ (reference sequence). The V end was cut by 1 base, the J end by 7 bases, with 8 bases between. This CDR3 contains 12 residues. For the CDR3, the DNA is TGTGCCAGCAGCTTAGGTACGCGGGAGCAGTACTTC. Amino acids: CASSLGTREQYF.

This clone showed up just a few times. This chain connects TRBV6-6 to TRBJ2-2; 12 bases map to TRBD2. This CDR3 contains 15 residues. V shed 5 bases, J shed 6 bases, and the junction held 4 bases outside the gene matches. The germline V gene encodes CDR1 MNHNY and CDR2 SVGAGI (reference sequence). The CDR3 spells CASSSRTSGAGELFF. The DNA of the CDR3 is TGTGCCAGCAGTAGCCGGACTAGCGGGGCCGGGGAGCTGTTTTTT.

The genes are TRBV6-1 and TRBJ2-3; D gene unclear. This CDR3 contains 12 residues. The germline V gene has CDR1 MNHNS and CDR2 SASEGT. V was shortened by 3 bases and J by 6 bases, with 7 bases between the two germline ends. This chain's CDR3 is CASSENWDTQYF. CDR3 DNA sequence: TGTGCCAGCAGTGAGAACTGGGATACGCAGTATTTT.

A single count supports this clone. The rearrangement joins TRBV15 to TRBJ2-1, with D unresolved. Trimming took 5 bases from V and 6 from J, leaving 5 bases between them. The CDR3 has 11 amino acids. Germline assignment: CDR1 LNHNV and CDR2 YYDKDF (reference sequence). CDR3 residues: CATSGSNEQFF. Written as DNA, the CDR3 is TGTGCCACCAGCGGATCCAATGAGCAGTTCTTC.

The chain combines TRBV4-3 with TRBJ1-1, with D uncertain. V lost 4 bases, J lost 9 bases, and 24 bases lay in between. The CDR3 loop spans 16 amino acids. Germline loops: CDR1 LGHNA, CDR2 YSLEER. The CDR3 loop is CASSRQVGNKNLQAFF. DNA for the CDR3: TGCGCCAGCAGCCGTCAAGTGGGAAATAAGAATCTCCAAGCTTTCTTT.

As concerns this clone: A much larger clone lies a single base off, so this may be a read error. This CDR3 is also generated by other DNA sequences in the sample. The V call is TRBV14, the J call TRBJ2-7, with D possibly being TRBD2 (5 bases). The CDR3 contains 15 residues. CDR1 is SGHDN, CDR2 FVKESK, per germline. CDR3 sequence: CASSHPGGVATEQYF. CDR3 coding DNA: TGTGCCAGCAGCCATCCAGGTGGGGTAGCGACCGAGCAATACTTC.

The J gene is TRBJ2-1, the V gene TRBV7-9; D may be TRBD2 (5 bases). CDR3 length: 15 residues. From germline, CDR1 is SEHNR and CDR2 FQNEAQ (reference sequence). The ends were cut back, 5 bases at V and 8 bases at J, with 19 bases in the middle. The CDR3 DNA reads TGTGCCAGCAGCCCGGGAATATCCGGGATCGATGAGCAGTTCTTC. It is translated as CASSPGISGIDEQFF.

The chain couples TRBV4-1 to TRBJ1-2; D uncertain. Germline CDR1 MGHRA, CDR2 YSYEKL. The CDR3 runs 15 residues. The V gene lost 4 bases and the J gene lost 1 base, with 13 bases spanning the gap. This chain's CDR3 is CASSRASSGNYGYTF. The CDR3 nucleotides are TGCGCCAGCAGCCGCGCGTCGTCGGGTAACTATGGCTACACCTTC.